The rows below give T cell receptor beta chains drawn from one sample of a study of blood T cells in healthy people across ages. In TCRdb, the 5' RACE reads were re-called with MiXCR into one record per CDR3 protein. The data show over 1,200,000 distinct CDR3 sequences, around 59% seen once. Material for sequencing was blood. The receptor set was obtained from a man aged 18 to 35 in good health. Each CDR3 is given with its conserved first and last residue. A D gene is named only where the DNA matches it firmly. The size entry is marked missing in some rows and otherwise reads once, few, many or a size class.

size	D	V	J	DNA	CDR3
few	.	TRBV6-6	TRBJ2-7	TGTGCCAGCAGCCCTAGGACTCCTCGTGACGAGCAGTACTTC	CASSPRTPRDEQYF
few	.	TRBV29-1	TRBJ2-5	TGCAGCGTTGAATGGGACTCATATGAGGAGGAGACCCAGTACTTC	CSVEWDSYEEETQYF
.	.	TRBV5-1	TRBJ2-3	TGCGCCAGCAGCTTGGTGGTCTCACCTCTCGCAGATACACAGTATTTT	CASSLVVSPLADTQYF
.	.	TRBV5-6	TRBJ2-7	TGTGCCAGCAGCTTGGCGGTAAAGGGAGAATACGAGCAGTACTTC	CASSLAVKGEYEQYF
.	.	TRBV4-2	TRBJ2-7	TGTGCCAGCGGCCACCTTCGCGGACTTCAGGGTGAGCAGTACTTC	CASGHLRGLQGEQYF
few	TRBD2	TRBV29-1	TRBJ2-1	TGCAGCACAGAGACTAGCGGGAGAAACGATGAGCAGTTCTTC	CSTETSGRNDEQFF
.	.	TRBV12-3/TRBV12-4	TRBJ2-6	TGTGCCAGCAGTTTTGCCGCCCAGGAGGATGGGGCCAACGTCCTGACTTTC	CASSFAAQEDGANVLTF
few	TRBD1	TRBV12-3/TRBV12-4	TRBJ2-6	TGTGCCAGCAGTTTTTGGGGACAGGGTACTGGGGCCAACGTCCTGACTTTC	CASSFWGQGTGANVLTF
.	TRBD2	TRBV6-5	TRBJ2-1	TGTGCCAGCAGTTACTCGACTAGCGGAACCTACAATGAGCAGTTCTTC	CASSYSTSGTYNEQFF
.	TRBD1	TRBV2	TRBJ2-7	TGTGCCATCCAGAATAGTGGGACAGACTACGAGCAGTACTTC	CAIQNSGTDYEQYF
.	TRBD1	TRBV7-2	TRBJ2-7	TGTGCCAGCAGCTTAGACCTTCCGGGACAGCTTCGATACGAGCAGTACTTC	CASSLDLPGQLRYEQYF
.	.	TRBV4-1	TRBJ2-7	TGCGCCAGCAGCCCGAAGACGGACGGAGTCTACGAGCAGTACTTC	CASSPKTDGVYEQYF
.	.	TRBV10-3	TRBJ1-6	TGTGCCATCAGTGAGTCGATTGGGCTTAATTCACCCCTCCACTTT	CAISESIGLNSPLHF
.	TRBD2	TRBV27	TRBJ2-3	TGTGCCAGCAGTCTAGCGGGGGGGCAGGGAGATACGCAGTATTTT	CASSLAGGQGDTQYF
.	.	TRBV20-1	TRBJ1-5	TGCAGTGCTAGAGACAGGGAGGAGCGGCAGCCCCAGCATTTT	CSARDREERQPQHF
.	.	TRBV24-1	TRBJ2-1	TGTGCCACCAGTGATTCTCCGGGCTACAATGAGCAGTTCTTC	CATSDSPGYNEQFF
few	TRBD1	TRBV7-9	TRBJ2-6	TGTGCCAGCAGTGGACGACAGGGCCTTAGGGGGGCCAACGTCCTGACTTTC	CASSGRQGLRGANVLTF
few	.	TRBV5-1	TRBJ2-5	TGCGCCAGCAGGCTAGATCAAGAGACCCAGTACTTC	CASRLDQETQYF
.	TRBD2	TRBV4-1	TRBJ2-7	TGCGCCAGCAGCCAAGGAGGCCTAGCGGGGACCGAGCAGTACTTC	CASSQGGLAGTEQYF
.	.	TRBV7-9	TRBJ2-7	TGTGCCAGCAGCTTCTCGACAGTCTACGAGCAGTACTTC	CASSFSTVYEQYF
.	TRBD2	TRBV6-6	TRBJ2-1	TGTGCCAGCAGCCCACTAGCGGGGGACCGGGGTGAGCAGTTCTTC	CASSPLAGDRGEQFF
.	.	TRBV11-2	TRBJ2-5	TGTGCCAGCAGCTTAGGAATCAGGAGCCAGGAGACCCAGTACTTC	CASSLGIRSQETQYF
few	TRBD2	TRBV5-1	TRBJ2-1	TGCGCCAGCAGCCCCCAACTAGCGGGGGAGTACAATGAGCAGTTCTTC	CASSPQLAGEYNEQFF
once	.	TRBV5-5	TRBJ2-3	TGTGCCAGCACCCAGATAGTGGCAGCCACAGATACGCAGTATTTT	CASTQIVAATDTQYF
.	TRBD1	TRBV5-1	TRBJ2-5	TGCGCCAGCAGCTTGTACGGGACAGGGGGCGAAGAGACCCAGTACTTC	CASSLYGTGGEETQYF
once	.	TRBV21-1	TRBJ2-7	TGTGCCAGCAGCAACCGGACAGTTGATGAGCAGTACTTC	CASSNRTVDEQYF
.	.	TRBV3-1	TRBJ2-7	TGTGCCAGCAGCCAAGCTCCAGCAAACTACGAGCAGTACTTC	CASSQAPANYEQYF
few	TRBD2	TRBV27	TRBJ2-1	TGTGCCAGCAGTTTAGATGTACGGACTAGCGGGTACAATGAGCAGTTCTTC	CASSLDVRTSGYNEQFF
few	.	TRBV9	TRBJ1-2	TGTGCCAGCAGCGACGGACAGACCTATGGCTACACCTTC	CASSDGQTYGYTF
.	.	TRBV24-1	TRBJ2-1	TGTGCCAGCAGAGGGGCCCCCCAGGCCCCCTCCTACAATGAGCAGTTCTTC	CASRGAPQAPSYNEQFF
.	.	TRBV14	TRBJ2-3	TGTGCCAGCAGCCAAGATCCCTTTGTGACAGATACGCAGTATTTT	CASSQDPFVTDTQYF
.	.	TRBV7-2	TRBJ2-3	TGTGCCACGGCCGCGGTCACAGATACGCAGTATTTT	CATAAVTDTQYF
.	TRBD2	TRBV4-2	TRBJ2-1	TGTGCCAGCAGCCAAGCGGGCGGCGGGGGGCCTTATGAGCAGTTCTTC	CASSQAGGGGPYEQFF
few	.	TRBV29-1	TRBJ2-3	TGCAGCGTTGAAATGCGATACACAGATACGCAGTATTTT	CSVEMRYTDTQYF
.	.	TRBV27	TRBJ2-7	TGTGCCAGCAGTTTAGGTCACGGGAGCTCCTACGAGCAGTACTTC	CASSLGHGSSYEQYF
.	.	TRBV7-9	TRBJ1-6	TGTGCCAGCAGCTTAGCCGACCACCGACCCCTCCACTTT	CASSLADHRPLHF
.	.	TRBV4-3	TRBJ2-3	TGCGCCAGCAGTCACCGACTCTTCACAGATACGCAGTATTTT	CASSHRLFTDTQYF
.	.	TRBV5-1	TRBJ1-2	TGCGCCAGCAGCTTGGACAGGGTAATCTATGGCTACACCTTC	CASSLDRVIYGYTF
.	.	TRBV12-3/TRBV12-4	TRBJ2-3	TGTGCCAGCAGTTTAGTCGGGTCATCAGATACGCAGTATTTT	CASSLVGSSDTQYF
.	TRBD1	TRBV20-1	TRBJ2-3	TGCAGTGCCCCTACACGGGGACAGGGGTGGGATACGCAGTATTTT	CSAPTRGQGWDTQYF
.	.	TRBV6-2/TRBV6-3	TRBJ2-7	TGTGCCAGCAGTACGGGTCGTTACGAGCAGTACTTC	CASSTGRYEQYF
.	.	TRBV7-9	TRBJ2-2	TGTGCCAGCAGCTTAGGCAGCTTGAACACCGGGGAGCTGTTTTTT	CASSLGSLNTGELFF
.	TRBD2	TRBV29-1	TRBJ2-7	TGCAGCGTTGAGAAATTGAGGACTAGCGGGAGGACCGGCTACGAGCAGTACTTC	CSVEKLRTSGRTGYEQYF
.	.	TRBV7-2	TRBJ2-3	TGTGCCAGCAGCTTAGTGGCTAGCGCTAGCACAGATACGCAGTATTTT	CASSLVASASTDTQYF
.	.	TRBV28	TRBJ2-7	TGTGCCAGCAGTCCAAATCGGGGCAGGGGCTACGAGCAGTACTTC	CASSPNRGRGYEQYF
.	.	TRBV13	TRBJ1-2	TGTGCCAGCAGCTTAGCTGGACAGAAGAATGGCTACACCTTC	CASSLAGQKNGYTF
.	TRBD1	TRBV6-6	TRBJ2-7	TGTGCCAGCAGTCCTCCGGACAGGGACGAGCAGTACTTC	CASSPPDRDEQYF
.	.	TRBV6-2/TRBV6-3	TRBJ1-2	TGTGCCAGCAGTCGAACCTCCGGGATCGGCTACACCTTC	CASSRTSGIGYTF
.	.	TRBV7-8	TRBJ1-2	TGTGCCAGCAGCTTAGCCGCAGCAGGGATTTTTGATGGCTACACCTTC	CASSLAAAGIFDGYTF
few	.	TRBV7-6	TRBJ2-7	TGTGCCAGCAGCTTGGCAGGTGGGGAGACATACGAGCAGTACTTC	CASSLAGGETYEQYF
.	.	TRBV6-7	TRBJ1-2	TGTGCCAGCAGTTACTCGATGGGGCAGCTCTATGGCTACACCTTC	CASSYSMGQLYGYTF
.	.	TRBV10-3	TRBJ1-1	TGTGCCATCAGTGAAAAGGAAGGGAGCACTGAAGCTTTCTTT	CAISEKEGSTEAFF
many	.	TRBV6-2/TRBV6-3	TRBJ2-7	TGTGCCAGCAGTTACCCGGACGAGCAGTACTTC	CASSYPDEQYF